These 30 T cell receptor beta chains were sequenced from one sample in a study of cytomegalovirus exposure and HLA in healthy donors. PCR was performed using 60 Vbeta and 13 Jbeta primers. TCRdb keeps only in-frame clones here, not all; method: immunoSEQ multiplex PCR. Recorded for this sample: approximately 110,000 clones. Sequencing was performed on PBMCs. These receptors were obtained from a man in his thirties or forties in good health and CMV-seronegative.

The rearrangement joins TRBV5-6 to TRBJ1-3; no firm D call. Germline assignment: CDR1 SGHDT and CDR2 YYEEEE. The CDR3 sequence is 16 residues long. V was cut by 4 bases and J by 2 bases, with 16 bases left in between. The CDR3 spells CASSPAGRGAGNTIYF. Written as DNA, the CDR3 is TGTGCCAGCAGCCCGGCGGGTCGGGGAGCTGGAAACACCATATATTTT.

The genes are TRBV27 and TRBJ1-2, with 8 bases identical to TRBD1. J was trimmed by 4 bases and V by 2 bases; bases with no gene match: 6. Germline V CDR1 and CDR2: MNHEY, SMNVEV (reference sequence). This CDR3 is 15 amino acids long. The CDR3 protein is CASSLRAGGFYGYTF. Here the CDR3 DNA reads TGTGCCAGCAGTTTACGGGCAGGGGGCTTCTATGGCTACACCTTC.

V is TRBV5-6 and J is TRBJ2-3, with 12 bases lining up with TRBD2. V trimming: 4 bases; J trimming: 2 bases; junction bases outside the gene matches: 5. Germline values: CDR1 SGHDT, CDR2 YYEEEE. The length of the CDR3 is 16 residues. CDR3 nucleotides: TGTGCCAGCAGCGATAGACTAGCGGGAGTCACAGATACGCAGTATTTT. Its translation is CASSDRLAGVTDTQYF.

CDR3 DNA: TGTGCCAGCAGTTCCGTAACTGGCGGGAGTTCCTACGAGCAGTACTTC. Its protein product is CASSSVTGGSSYEQYF. This sequence joins TRBV6-5 and TRBJ2-7; 7 bases map to TRBD2. The germline V gene has CDR1 MNHEY and CDR2 SVGAGI. Germline trimming cut 4 bases from V and 1 base from J; bases unmatched to any gene: 10. This CDR3 is built from 16 residues.

The chain's CDR3 is CASSLNSAGVSEQFF. The CDR3 bases are TGTGCCAGCAGCTTAAACTCAGCGGGAGTCAGTGAGCAGTTCTTC. The chain recombines TRBV7-2 with TRBJ2-1; 8 nucleotides agree with TRBD2. V lost 2 bases to trimming and J lost 9 bases; unmatched junction nucleotides: 9. Germline V CDR1 and CDR2: SGHTA, FQGNSA. The CDR3 has 15 residues.

CDR3 in DNA: TGTGCCAGCAGCTTAGTTTCGGGGAGCACTGAAGCTTTCTTT. Amino acid sequence: CASSLVSGSTEAFF. The J gene is TRBJ1-1, the V gene TRBV7-8; D uncertain. This CDR3 spans 14 amino acids. CDR1 is SGHVS, CDR2 FQNEAQ, per germline. V gave up 1 base and J gave up 4 bases, with 10 bases separating them.

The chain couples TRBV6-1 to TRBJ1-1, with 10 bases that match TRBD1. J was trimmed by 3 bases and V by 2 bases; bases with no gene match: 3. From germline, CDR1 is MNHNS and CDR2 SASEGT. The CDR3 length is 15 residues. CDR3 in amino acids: CASSETGTGDTEAFF. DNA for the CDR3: TGTGCCAGCAGTGAAACCGGGACAGGGGACACTGAAGCTTTCTTT.

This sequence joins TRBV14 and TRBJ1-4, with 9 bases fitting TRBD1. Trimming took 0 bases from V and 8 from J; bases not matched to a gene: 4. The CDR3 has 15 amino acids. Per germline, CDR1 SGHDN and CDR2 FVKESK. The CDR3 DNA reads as TGTGCCAGCAGCCAAGAACAGGGGGCTGCCGAAAAACTGTTTTTT. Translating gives CASSQEQGAAEKLFF.

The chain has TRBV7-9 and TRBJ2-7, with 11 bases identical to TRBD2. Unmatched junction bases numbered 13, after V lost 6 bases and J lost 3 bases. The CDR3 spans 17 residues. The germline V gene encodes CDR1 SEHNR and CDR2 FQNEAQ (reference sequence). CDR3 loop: CASSLTAGTSGYYEQYF. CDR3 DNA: TGTGCCAGCAGTTTGACAGCCGGGACTAGCGGATACTACGAGCAGTACTTC.

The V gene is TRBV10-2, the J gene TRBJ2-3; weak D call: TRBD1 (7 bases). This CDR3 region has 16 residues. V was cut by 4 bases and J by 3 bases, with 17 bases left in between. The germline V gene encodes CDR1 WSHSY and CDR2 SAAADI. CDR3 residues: CASSAAGQRYTDTQYF. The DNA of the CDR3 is TGCGCCAGCAGTGCCGCGGGACAGCGATATACAGATACGCAGTATTTT.

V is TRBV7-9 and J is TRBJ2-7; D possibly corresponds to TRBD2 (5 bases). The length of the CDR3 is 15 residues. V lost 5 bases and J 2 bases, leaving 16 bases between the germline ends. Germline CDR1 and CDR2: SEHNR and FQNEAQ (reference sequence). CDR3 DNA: TGTGCCAGCAGCCCCGGGCACGGACTTCCCTACGAGCAGTACTTC. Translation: CASSPGHGLPYEQYF. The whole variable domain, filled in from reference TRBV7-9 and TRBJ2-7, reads DTGVSQNPRHKITKRGQNVTFRCDPISEHNRLYWYRQTLGQGPEFLTYFQNEAQLEKSRLLSDRFSAERPKGSFSTLEIQRTEQGDSAMYLCASSPGHGLPYEQYFGPGTRLTVT.

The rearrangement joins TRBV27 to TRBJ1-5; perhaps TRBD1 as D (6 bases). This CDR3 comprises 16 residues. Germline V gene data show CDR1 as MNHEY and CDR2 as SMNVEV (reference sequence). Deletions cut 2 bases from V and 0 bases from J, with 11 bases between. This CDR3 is CASSLGRGASNQPQHF. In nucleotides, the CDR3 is TGTGCCAGCAGTTTAGGGAGGGGGGCTAGCAATCAGCCCCAGCATTTT.

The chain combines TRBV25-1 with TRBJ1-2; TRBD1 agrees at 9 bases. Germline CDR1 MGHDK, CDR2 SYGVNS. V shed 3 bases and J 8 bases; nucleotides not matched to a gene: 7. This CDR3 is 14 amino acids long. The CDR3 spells CASSEPGQGKGYTF. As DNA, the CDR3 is TGTGCCAGCAGTGAGCCGGGACAGGGTAAGGGCTACACCTTC.

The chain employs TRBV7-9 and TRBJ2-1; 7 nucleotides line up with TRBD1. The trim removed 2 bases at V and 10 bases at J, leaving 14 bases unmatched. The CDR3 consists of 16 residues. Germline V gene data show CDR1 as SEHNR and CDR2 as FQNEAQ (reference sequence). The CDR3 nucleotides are TGTGCCAGCAGCTTATTTTGGGGACAGCCTTTGGGAGAGCAGTTCTTC. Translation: CASSLFWGQPLGEQFF.

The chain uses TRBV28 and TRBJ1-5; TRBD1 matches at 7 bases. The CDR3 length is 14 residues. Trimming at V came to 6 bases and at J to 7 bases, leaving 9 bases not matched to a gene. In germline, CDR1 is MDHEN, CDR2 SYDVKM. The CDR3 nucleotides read TGTGCCAGCAGCCCAAGACAGGGTCGACAGCCCCAGCATTTT. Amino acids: CASSPRQGRQPQHF.

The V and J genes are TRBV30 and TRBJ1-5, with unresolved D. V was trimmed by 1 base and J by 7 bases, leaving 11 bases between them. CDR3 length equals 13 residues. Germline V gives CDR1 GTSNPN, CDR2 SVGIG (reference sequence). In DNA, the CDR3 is TGTGCCTGGAGTGAGTTTTCGGGACAGCCCCAGCATTTT. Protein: CAWSEFSGQPQHF.

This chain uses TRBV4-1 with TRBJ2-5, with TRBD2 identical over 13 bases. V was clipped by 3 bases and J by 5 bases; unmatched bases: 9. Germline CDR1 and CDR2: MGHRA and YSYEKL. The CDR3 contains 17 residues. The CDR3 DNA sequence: TGCGCCAGCAGCCAGCTAGGACTAGCGGGAGTAGGGGAGACCCAGTACTTC. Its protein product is CASSQLGLAGVGETQYF.

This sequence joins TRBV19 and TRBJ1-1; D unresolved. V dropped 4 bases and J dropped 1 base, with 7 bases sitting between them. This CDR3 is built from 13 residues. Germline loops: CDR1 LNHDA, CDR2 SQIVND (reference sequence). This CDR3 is CASSRSGNTEAFF. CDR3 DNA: TGTGCCAGTAGTAGATCAGGGAACACTGAAGCTTTCTTT. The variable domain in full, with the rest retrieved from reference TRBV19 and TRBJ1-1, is DGGITQSPKYLFRKEGQNVTLSCEQNLNHDAMYWYRQDPGQGLRLIYYSQIVNDFQKGDIAEGYSVSREKKESFPLTVTSAQKNPTAFYLCASSRSGNTEAFFGQGTRLTVV.

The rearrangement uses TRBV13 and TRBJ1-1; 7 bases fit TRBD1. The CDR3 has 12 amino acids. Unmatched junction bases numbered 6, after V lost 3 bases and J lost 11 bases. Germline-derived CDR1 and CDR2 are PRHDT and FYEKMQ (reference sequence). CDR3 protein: CASSFLTGVAFF. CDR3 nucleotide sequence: TGTGCCAGCAGCTTCCTCACAGGGGTGGCTTTCTTT.

CDR3 sequence: CASSKDFPRGEQYF. For the CDR3, the DNA is TGTGCCAGCAGCAAGGACTTCCCCAGGGGCGAGCAGTACTTC. The rearrangement links TRBV7-8 to TRBJ2-7; D might be TRBD1 (6 bases). Germline V lookup: CDR1 SGHVS, CDR2 FQNEAQ. V was pared by 5 bases and J by 6 bases, with 17 bases between. The CDR3 spans 14 residues.

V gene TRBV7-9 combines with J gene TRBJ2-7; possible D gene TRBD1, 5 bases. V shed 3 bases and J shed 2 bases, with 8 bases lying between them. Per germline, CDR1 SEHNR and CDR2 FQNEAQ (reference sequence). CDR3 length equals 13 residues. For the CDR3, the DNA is TGTGCCAGCAGCTTCGACAGCACCTACGAGCAGTACTTC. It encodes CASSFDSTYEQYF.

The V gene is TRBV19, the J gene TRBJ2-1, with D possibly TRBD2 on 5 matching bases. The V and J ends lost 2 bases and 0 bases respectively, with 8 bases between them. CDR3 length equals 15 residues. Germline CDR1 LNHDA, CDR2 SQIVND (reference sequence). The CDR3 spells CASSIFSDSYNEQFF. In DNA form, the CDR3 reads TGTGCCAGTAGTATATTTAGCGACTCCTACAATGAGCAGTTCTTC.

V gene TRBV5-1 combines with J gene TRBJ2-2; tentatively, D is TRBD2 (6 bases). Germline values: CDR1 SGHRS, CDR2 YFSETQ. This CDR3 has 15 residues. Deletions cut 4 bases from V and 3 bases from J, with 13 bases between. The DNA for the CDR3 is TGCGCCAGCAGCGTGGGACTGACGGACACCGGGGAGCTGTTTTTT. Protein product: CASSVGLTDTGELFF.

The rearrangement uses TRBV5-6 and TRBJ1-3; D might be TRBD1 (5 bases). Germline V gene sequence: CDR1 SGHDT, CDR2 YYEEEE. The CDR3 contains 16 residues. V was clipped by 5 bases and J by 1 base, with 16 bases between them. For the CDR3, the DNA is TGTGCCAGCAGTACTGTCGGGGGGTTTTCTGGAAACACCATATATTTT. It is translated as CASSTVGGFSGNTIYF. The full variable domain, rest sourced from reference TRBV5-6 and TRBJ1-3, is DAGVTQSPTHLIKTRGQQVTLRCSPKSGHDTVSWYQQALGQGPQFIFQYYEEEERQRGNFPDRFSGHQFPNYSSELNVNALLLGDSALYLCASSTVGGFSGNTIYFGEGSWLTVV.

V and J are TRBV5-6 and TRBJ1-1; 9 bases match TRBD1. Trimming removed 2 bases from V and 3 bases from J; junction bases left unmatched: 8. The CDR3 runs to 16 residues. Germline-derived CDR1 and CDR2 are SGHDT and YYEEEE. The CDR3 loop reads CASSFGTGFRDTEAFF. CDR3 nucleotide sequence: TGTGCCAGCAGCTTCGGGACAGGGTTTAGGGACACTGAAGCTTTCTTT.

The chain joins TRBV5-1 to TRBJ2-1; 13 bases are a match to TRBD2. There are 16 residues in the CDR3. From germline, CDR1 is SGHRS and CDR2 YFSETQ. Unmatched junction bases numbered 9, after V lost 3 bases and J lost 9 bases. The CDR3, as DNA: TGCGCCAGCAGCTCCCCCGGACTAGCGGGGGCGCTTGAGCAGTTCTTC. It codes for CASSSPGLAGALEQFF.

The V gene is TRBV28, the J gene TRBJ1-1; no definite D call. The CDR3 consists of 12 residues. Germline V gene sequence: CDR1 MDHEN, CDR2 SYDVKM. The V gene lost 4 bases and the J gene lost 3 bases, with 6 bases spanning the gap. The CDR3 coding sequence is TGTGCCAGCAGTTGGGCAGACACTGAAGCTTTCTTT. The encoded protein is CASSWADTEAFF.

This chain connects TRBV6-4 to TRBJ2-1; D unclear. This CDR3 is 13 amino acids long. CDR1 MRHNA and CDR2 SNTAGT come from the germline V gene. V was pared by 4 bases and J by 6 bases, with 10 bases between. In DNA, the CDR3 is TGTGCCAGCAGTGCCCTAGTAAGCAATGAGCAGTTCTTC. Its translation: CASSALVSNEQFF.

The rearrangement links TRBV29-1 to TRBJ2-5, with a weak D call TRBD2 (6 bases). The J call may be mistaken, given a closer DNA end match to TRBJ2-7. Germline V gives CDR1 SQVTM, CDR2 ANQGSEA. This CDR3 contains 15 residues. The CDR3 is CSAWEVADYSYEQYF. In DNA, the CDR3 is TGCAGCGCATGGGAGGTAGCGGACTACTCCTACGAGCAGTACTTC.

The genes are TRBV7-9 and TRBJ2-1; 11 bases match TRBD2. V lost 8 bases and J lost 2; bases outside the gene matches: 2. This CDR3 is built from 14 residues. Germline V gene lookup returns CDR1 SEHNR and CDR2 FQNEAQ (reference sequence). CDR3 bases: TGTGCCAGCTTAGCGGGAGGGGCCTACAATGAGCAGTTCTTC. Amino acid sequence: CASLAGGAYNEQFF.